This T cell receptor (beta chain) is drawn from a study of T and B cells in COVID-19 patients. Study-level background: Most recovered patients had mild to moderate COVID-19 treated as outpatients. Study findings and constraints: No sequencing was yet done of CD4+, regulatory or CD8+ subsets, or of SARS-CoV-2-responsive or tetramer+ sorted cells. In COVID-19 patients, T cell receptor beta variable and joining gene use was reportedly strongly skewed.

Multiplex PCR with BIOMED2 TRB-A/B primer pools amplified TRB rearrangements. TCRdb recomputed calls from the multiplex PCR reads with MiXCR, one row per CDR3 protein. The sample has approximately 6,000 distinct CDR3 sequences, about 27% seen once; the top ten hold over 9%. V was clipped by 5 bases and J by 0 bases, with 11 bases between them. This CDR3 contains 15 residues. Per the germline V gene, CDR1 is MNHEY and CDR2 is SVGAGI. Each TRB amplification used roughly 250-550 ng of genomic DNA from blood. In its sample, this clonotype ranks as medium-sized (0.01 to 0.1%). No antigen is known for it. The chain combines TRBV6-5 with TRBJ1-3; D is undetermined. This TCR was sampled from a human donor with active COVID-19. The sequencing sample was made of blood. The CDR3 coding sequence is TGTGCCAGCAGTCTAGCTTTCAACTCTGGAAACACCATATATTTT. Its translation: CASSLAFNSGNTIYF.